These 10 T cell receptor beta chains came from one sample sequenced in a study of blood T cell repertoires in COVID-19. Some clones are missing from TCRdb's copy, which holds only in-frame ones; the method was immunoSEQ multiplex PCR. The sample lists some 76,000 clones, around 90% occurring once. Sample: peripheral blood. Every receptor here comes from a human donor in a cohort sampled during active COVID-19.

This sequence joins TRBV14 and TRBJ2-1; 8 bases are shared with TRBD1. The CDR3 runs 15 residues. Germline CDR1 SGHDN, CDR2 FVKESK. V shed 6 bases and J 10 bases; nucleotides not matched to a gene: 14. The CDR3 nucleotides are TGTGCCAGCAGTGGGGCCCCAGGGGGCCTTGGAGAGCAGTTCTTC. It codes for CASSGAPGGLGEQFF.

V and J are TRBV5-1 and TRBJ2-2, with TRBD1 as a possible D gene (7 bases). The V end was cut by 2 bases, the J end by 5 bases, with 13 bases between. CDR3 size: 15 residues. Germline values: CDR1 SGHRS, CDR2 YFSETQ. The CDR3 loop reads CASSLGGGATGELFF. The CDR3 DNA reads as TGCGCCAGCAGCTTAGGAGGGGGCGCAACCGGGGAGCTGTTTTTT.

This clone has a single count. The V call is TRBV10-3, the J call TRBJ2-7; D unclear. The CDR3 spans 13 residues. V lost 4 bases and J lost 12, with 19 bases in between. The germline gives CDR1 ENHRY, CDR2 SYGVKD. The CDR3 loop is CAISGEQLIDRYF. In DNA, the CDR3 is TGTGCCATCAGTGGAGAACAGTTGATAGATAGGTACTTC.

The chain is built from TRBV27 and TRBJ2-7; TRBD2 is a possible D gene (6 bases). V lost 6 bases to trimming and J lost 3 bases, with 12 bases between them. Germline CDR1 and CDR2: MNHEY and SMNVEV (reference sequence). The CDR3 extends over 13 amino acids. The CDR3 DNA sequence: TGTGCCAGCAGACGGGGGATAGACTACGAGCAGTACTTC. This sequence encodes CASRRGIDYEQYF.

The chain couples TRBV5-1 to TRBJ2-3; tentative D call: TRBD2 (5 bases). The CDR3 is 17 residues long. Germline V CDR1 and CDR2: SGHRS, YFSETQ. Deletions cut 0 bases from V and 1 base from J, with 15 bases between. This chain's CDR3 is CASSLAEDGVGTDTQYF. The CDR3 DNA is TGCGCCAGCAGCTTGGCCGAGGACGGGGTGGGCACAGATACGCAGTATTTT.

V and J are TRBV9 and TRBJ2-2; 11 nucleotides align to TRBD2. CDR1 SGDLS and CDR2 YYNGEE come from the germline V gene. The CDR3 is 15 residues long. With V trimmed by 2 bases and J by 4 bases, 1 base remained unmatched. CDR3 loop: CASSVTSGGTGELFF. The CDR3 nucleotides read TGTGCCAGCAGCGTCACTAGCGGGGGCACCGGGGAGCTGTTTTTT.

This clone was found once. The chain recombines TRBV7-8 with TRBJ1-3, with 8 bases identical to TRBD1. CDR1 and CDR2 (germline): SGHVS, FQNEAQ. Losses at the gene ends were 3 bases for V and 3 bases for J; bases not matched to a gene: 4. CDR3 length: 15 residues. Here the CDR3 reads CASSFPGGFGNTIYF. In nucleotides, the CDR3 is TGTGCCAGCAGCTTTCCAGGGGGCTTTGGAAACACCATATATTTT.

The rearrangement links TRBV28 to TRBJ1-4; 9 nucleotides align to TRBD1. The CDR3 is 14 amino acids. The germline CDR1 and CDR2 sequences are MDHEN and SYDVKM. The junction had 10 bases not matched to a gene; V was cut back by 7 bases and J by 10 bases. The CDR3 region has the DNA TGTGCCAGCACCCCGGGGACAGGGTGGGGAAAACTGTTTTTT. Its protein is CASTPGTGWGKLFF.

J is TRBJ1-2 and V is TRBV5-6; TRBD1 is a possible D gene (6 bases). The germline CDR1 and CDR2 sequences are SGHDT and YYEEEE. The V end lost 4 bases, the J end lost 4 bases, and 14 bases lay between the germline ends. The length of the CDR3 is 14 residues. The CDR3 is CASSGPTGVYGYTF. CDR3 in DNA: TGTGCCAGCAGCGGACCGACAGGCGTCTATGGCTACACCTTC.

This clone showed up just once. The gene calls are TRBV5-8 and TRBJ1-1; TRBD1 might be the D (5 bases). Germline values: CDR1 SGHTS, CDR2 YDEGEE. The CDR3 loop spans 13 amino acids. Trimming removed 4 bases at V and 4 bases at J, with 11 bases between. Here the CDR3 reads CASSRQFTTEAFF. The CDR3 DNA is TGTGCCAGCAGCCGACAGTTTACCACTGAAGCTTTCTTT.